Shown below are 27 T cell receptor beta chains from a single sample sequenced in a study of cytomegalovirus exposure and HLA in healthy donors. PCR was performed using 60 Vbeta and 13 Jbeta primers. Clones were sequenced by immunoSEQ multiplex PCR, and TCRdb holds only the in-frame ones, with some missing. The sample lists roughly 51,000 clones, about four fifths occurring once. Sample: PBMCs. These receptors were obtained from a boy younger than 18 in good health and CMV-seropositive.

V is TRBV18 and J is TRBJ1-2; D is unclear. Germline V lookup: CDR1 KGHSH, CDR2 LQKENI. V lost 3 bases to trimming and J lost 4 bases, with 15 bases between them. The CDR3 spans 15 residues. CDR3 sequence (DNA): TGTGCCAGCTCACCTTCCCAAGCATCCATCTATGGCTACACCTTC. This translates into CASSPSQASIYGYTF.

V usage is TRBV14 and J usage is TRBJ1-2; no reliable D call. Trimming shortened V by 5 bases and J by 3 bases, and 16 bases separated the two germline ends. Germline CDR1 is SGHDN and CDR2 is FVKESK. The CDR3 contains 15 residues. CDR3 loop: CASSLKMGFHYGYTF. Written as DNA, the CDR3 is TGTGCCAGCAGCTTAAAGATGGGCTTTCACTATGGCTACACCTTC.

V and J are TRBV6-1 and TRBJ1-5, with D perhaps TRBD1 (5 bases). The V gene's germline CDR1 is MNHNS and CDR2 SASEGT. The CDR3 is 13 residues long. Deletions cut 7 bases from V and 1 base from J, with 8 bases between. CDR3 sequence: CASKGSSNQPQHF. The DNA for the CDR3 is TGTGCCAGCAAGGGGTCAAGCAATCAGCCCCAGCATTTT.

This chain joins TRBV11-2 and TRBJ2-1, with 7 bases lining up with TRBD1. Per the germline V gene, CDR1 is SGHAT and CDR2 is FQNNGV. The length of the CDR3 is 16 residues. V gave up 4 bases and J gave up 4 bases; unmatched junction bases: 10. The CDR3 here is CASSSPRTGMYNEQFF. CDR3 sequence (DNA): TGTGCCAGCAGCTCCCCCCGGACAGGAATGTACAATGAGCAGTTCTTC.

The chain couples TRBV18 to TRBJ1-2, with D perhaps TRBD1 (5 bases). With 0 bases removed from V and 8 bases from J, the gap between germline ends came to 13 bases. The germline CDR1 and CDR2 sequences are KGHSH and LQKENI. The CDR3 has 14 residues. CDR3 amino acids: CASSPPPRGNGYTF. The DNA of the CDR3 is TGTGCCAGCTCACCACCCCCGCGGGGGAACGGCTACACCTTC.

The chain uses TRBV27 and TRBJ2-5; 7 nucleotides align to TRBD1. The germline V gene encodes CDR1 MNHEY and CDR2 SMNVEV (reference sequence). V was pared by 5 bases and J by 2 bases, with 17 bases of the junction left unmatched. CDR3 length: 18 residues. The DNA of the CDR3 is TGTGCCAGCAGTCACGAGAGCGGACAGGCGATGGGGCAAGAGACCCAGTACTTC. The encoded protein is CASSHESGQAMGQETQYF.

The chain couples TRBV28 to TRBJ1-2, with 10 bases matching TRBD1. The germline CDR1 and CDR2 sequences are MDHEN and SYDVKM. The CDR3 consists of 15 residues. V trimming: 3 bases; J trimming: 6 bases; junction bases outside the gene matches: 7. The CDR3 nucleotides read TGTGCCAGCAGTTTCGACAGGGGGCTACGGAATGGCTACACCTTC. It translates to CASSFDRGLRNGYTF.

V gene TRBV7-9 combines with J gene TRBJ2-1; 9 nucleotides match TRBD1. V trimming: 5 bases; J trimming: 7 bases; junction bases outside the gene matches: 6. The CDR3 spans 14 residues. CDR1 SEHNR and CDR2 FQNEAQ come from the germline V gene (reference sequence). The DNA for the CDR3 is TGTGCCAGCAGCCTCCGGGACAGGGCAAATGAGCAGTTCTTC. The encoded protein is CASSLRDRANEQFF.

The V gene is TRBV25-1, the J gene TRBJ2-4; 10 nucleotides align to TRBD1. There are 15 residues in the CDR3. V lost 11 bases and J lost 6; bases outside the gene matches: 13. From germline, CDR1 is MGHDK and CDR2 SYGVNS. Here the CDR3 reads CASAGTGAFRNIQYF. The CDR3 DNA reads TGTGCCTCAGCGGGGACAGGGGCTTTCAGAAACATTCAGTACTTC.

This chain uses TRBV6-5 with TRBJ1-2, with TRBD1 matching 7 bases. J was trimmed by 4 bases and V by 6 bases; bases with no gene match: 5. The CDR3 is made up of 13 amino acids. In germline, CDR1 is MNHEY, CDR2 SVGAGI. CDR3: CASRPGQLYGYTF. The CDR3 region has the DNA TGTGCCAGCAGACCGGGACAGCTCTATGGCTACACCTTC.

The chain carries TRBV6-5 and TRBJ1-1, with D hard to call. Germline V gene sequence: CDR1 MNHEY, CDR2 SVGAGI. The CDR3 is made up of 10 amino acids. CDR3: CAAGFTEAFF. The CDR3 coding sequence is TGTGCGGCGGGGTTTACTGAAGCTTTCTTT.

The chain links TRBV28 to TRBJ1-5, with TRBD1 identical over 10 bases. With 8 bases clipped from V and 4 bases from J, the junction kept 14 bases outside the gene matches. The CDR3 contains 17 residues. CDR1 is MDHEN and CDR2 is SYDVKM in the germline V gene. CDR3 in DNA: TGTGCCAGCCAGGACAGGGGGTATATTCACGTGAATCAGCCCCAGCATTTT. Amino acids: CASQDRGYIHVNQPQHF.

This sequence joins TRBV4-1 and TRBJ2-1, with 7 bases that match TRBD2. The V gene end was trimmed by 2 bases and the J gene end by 7 bases; junction bases not matched to a gene: 11. This CDR3 is built from 16 residues. Germline V gene lookup returns CDR1 MGHRA and CDR2 YSYEKL. CDR3: CASSQWGEGVWNEQFF. DNA for the CDR3: TGCGCCAGCAGCCAATGGGGGGAGGGCGTGTGGAATGAGCAGTTCTTC.

This clone was counted a few times. CDR3: CASSTPGQGKDYYEQYF. DNA for the CDR3: TGTGCCAGTAGTACTCCGGGACAGGGGAAAGATTACTACGAGCAGTACTTC. V and J are TRBV19 and TRBJ2-7; 10 nucleotides line up with TRBD1. Germline V gives CDR1 LNHDA, CDR2 SQIVND (reference sequence). With 4 bases clipped from V and 3 bases from J, the junction kept 12 bases outside the gene matches. The CDR3 has 17 residues.

The gene calls are TRBV7-6 and TRBJ1-1; D uncertain. CDR3 length: 13 residues. The V and J ends lost 4 bases and 1 base respectively, with 7 bases between them. Germline-derived CDR1 and CDR2 are SGHVS and FNYEAQ. CDR3 sequence: CASSSAGNTEAFF. The CDR3 region has the DNA TGTGCCAGCAGCTCAGCCGGGAACACTGAAGCTTTCTTT.

This clone was observed a few times. V gene TRBV7-2 combines with J gene TRBJ2-1; TRBD2 agrees at 9 bases. V gave up 1 base and J gave up 14 bases; unmatched junction bases: 9. The germline gives CDR1 SGHTA, CDR2 FQGNSA. This CDR3 contains 14 residues. DNA of the CDR3: TGTGCCAGCAGCTTAGATGGTATAGCGGGGGAAGAGTTCTTC. Residues: CASSLDGIAGEEFF.

This chain joins TRBV6-1 and TRBJ2-7; tentative D call: TRBD1 (5 bases). The V gene lost 5 bases and the J gene lost 1 base, with 12 bases spanning the gap. The CDR3 is 14 amino acids. Germline assignment: CDR1 MNHNS and CDR2 SASEGT. Here the CDR3 reads CASSQTALSYEQYF. CDR3 DNA: TGTGCCAGCAGTCAGACAGCGTTATCCTACGAGCAGTACTTC.

The genes are TRBV7-9 and TRBJ1-4, with 8 bases lining up with TRBD1. TRBJ2-2 matches the DNA end more closely, so the J call is doubtful. The CDR3 consists of 15 residues. The V gene's germline CDR1 is SEHNR and CDR2 FQNEAQ (reference sequence). Written as DNA, the CDR3 is TGTGCCAGCAGCCGGGACAGGACCCCCCAGGGGGAGCTGTTTTTT. Its translation: CASSRDRTPQGELFF.

This clone was recorded only once. The chain is built from TRBV25-1 and TRBJ2-7; tentatively, D is TRBD1 (5 bases). V dropped 3 bases and J dropped 0 bases, with 12 bases sitting between them. Germline V gene data show CDR1 as MGHDK and CDR2 as SYGVNS. This CDR3 comprises 15 residues. The CDR3 DNA follows: TGTGCCAGCAGTGATCCCAGGGAACCCTCCTACGAGCAGTACTTC. Its translation: CASSDPREPSYEQYF.

The CDR3: CASTKPGTSVQYF. In DNA form, the CDR3 reads TGTGCCAGCACCAAACCCGGGACTAGCGTTCAGTACTTC. This chain connects TRBV11-2 to TRBJ2-7, with TRBD2 matching 10 bases. The V segment lost 7 bases and the J segment 10 bases; nucleotides outside the gene matches: 10. The germline gives CDR1 SGHAT, CDR2 FQNNGV. There are 13 residues in the CDR3.

This clone is a singleton in its sample. The rearrangement links TRBV4-1 to TRBJ1-5; D remains ambiguous. CDR3 length equals 13 residues. Deletions cut 3 bases from V and 0 bases from J, with 3 bases between. The V gene's germline CDR1 is MGHRA and CDR2 YSYEKL. The CDR3 bases are TGCGCCAGCAGCCATTATAGCAATCAGCCCCAGCATTTT. Its protein product is CASSHYSNQPQHF.

The V and J genes are TRBV6-1 and TRBJ1-4, with D perhaps TRBD1 (6 bases). The CDR3 sequence is 15 residues long. Germline V gene data show CDR1 as MNHNS and CDR2 as SASEGT. Deletions cut 5 bases from V and 7 bases from J, with 17 bases between. CDR3 amino acids: CASSPGAGATEKLFF. The CDR3 DNA is TGTGCCAGCAGTCCAGGGGCAGGGGCGACTGAAAAACTGTTTTTT.

V usage is TRBV19 and J usage is TRBJ2-1; D perhaps matches TRBD2 (6 bases). Trimming removed 5 bases at V and 0 bases at J, with 11 bases between. There are 15 residues in the CDR3. Germline CDR1 and CDR2: LNHDA and SQIVND (reference sequence). CDR3 DNA sequence: TGTGCCAGTAGTCCCGGGACTCTCTCCTACAATGAGCAGTTCTTC. Protein product: CASSPGTLSYNEQFF.

The V and J genes are TRBV11-3 and TRBJ2-1; tentatively, D is TRBD2 (7 bases). The ends were cut back, 3 bases at V and 2 bases at J, with 11 bases in the middle. The CDR3 is 15 amino acids. The germline V gene encodes CDR1 SGHNT and CDR2 YENEEA. CDR3 DNA: TGTGCCAGCAGCTTGGGGGGGGCCCCCTACAATGAGCAGTTCTTC. The encoded protein is CASSLGGAPYNEQFF.

This clone was counted only a few times. The V and J genes are TRBV11-2 and TRBJ1-1; D unresolved. Trimming removed 3 bases at V and 2 bases at J, with 7 bases between. Germline assignment: CDR1 SGHAT and CDR2 FQNNGV. This CDR3 spans 13 amino acids. The chain's CDR3 is CASSFETNTEAFF. The CDR3 nucleotides are TGTGCCAGCAGCTTTGAGACTAACACTGAAGCTTTCTTT. The full variable domain, with the rest looked up from reference TRBV11-2 and TRBJ1-1, is EAGVAQSPRYKIIEKRQSVAFWCNPISGHATLYWYQQILGQGPKLLIQFQNNGVVDDSQLPKDRFSAERLKGVDSTLKIQPAKLEDSAVYLCASSFETNTEAFFGQGTRLTVV.

The chain combines TRBV5-8 with TRBJ1-4; D unresolved. The CDR3 is 17 amino acids. CDR1 is SGHTS and CDR2 is YDEGEE in the germline V gene. V lost 3 bases to trimming and J lost 0 bases, with 15 bases between them. DNA of the CDR3: TGTGCCAGCAGCTCCCGAGATCCGACTGCAACTAATGAAAAACTGTTTTTT. It yields the protein CASSSRDPTATNEKLFF.

The chain joins TRBV5-4 to TRBJ1-6; no clear D gene. V lost 3 bases and J lost 9, with 19 bases in between. The CDR3 covers 16 residues. Germline lookup yields CDR1 SGHNT and CDR2 YYREEE (reference sequence). This CDR3 is CASSSYRIGGISPLHF. DNA for the CDR3: TGTGCCAGCAGCTCCTATCGTATAGGCGGAATTTCACCCCTCCACTTT.